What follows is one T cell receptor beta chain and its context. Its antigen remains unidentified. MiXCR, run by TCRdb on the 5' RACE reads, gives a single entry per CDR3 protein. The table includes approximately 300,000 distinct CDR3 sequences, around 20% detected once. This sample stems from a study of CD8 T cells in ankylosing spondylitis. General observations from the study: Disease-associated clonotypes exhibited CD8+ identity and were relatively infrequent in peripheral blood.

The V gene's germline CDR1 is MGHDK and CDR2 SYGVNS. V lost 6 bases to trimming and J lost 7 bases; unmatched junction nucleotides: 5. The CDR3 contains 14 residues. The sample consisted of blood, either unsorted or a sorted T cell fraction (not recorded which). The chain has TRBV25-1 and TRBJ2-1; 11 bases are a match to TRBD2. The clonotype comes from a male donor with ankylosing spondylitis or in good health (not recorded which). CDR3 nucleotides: TGTGCCAGCAGGCCGGGACTAGCGGTAAATGAGCAGTTCTTC. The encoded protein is CASRPGLAVNEQFF.